Presented here are 15 T cell receptor beta chains from one specimen sequenced in a study of beta chain features in type 1 diabetes. Since all of the isolated RNA was reverse transcribed, expressed TCRB transcripts were what got sequenced. The data were produced by immunoSEQ multiplex PCR, yet TCRdb's version contains in-frame clones alone and is incomplete. The profile shows about 360,000 clones, roughly 13% of them singletons. Specimen: naive CD4+ T cells from blood. Receptor source: a man younger than 35 in good health.

The chain is built from TRBV18 and TRBJ2-7; TRBD1 agrees at 8 bases. Germline assignment: CDR1 KGHSH and CDR2 LQKENI. J was trimmed by 3 bases and V by 2 bases; bases with no gene match: 15. This CDR3 is 18 amino acids long. CDR3 residues: CASSPRWTGKPSGYEQYF. CDR3 coding DNA: TGTGCCAGCTCACCAAGGTGGACAGGGAAACCCTCCGGCTACGAGCAGTACTTC.

This sequence joins TRBV10-3 and TRBJ1-2; 7 positions match TRBD1. The CDR3 loop spans 13 amino acids. Per the germline V gene, CDR1 is ENHRY and CDR2 is SYGVKD. With 11 bases clipped from V and 2 bases from J, the junction kept 8 bases outside the gene matches. The CDR3 coding sequence is TGTGCCGGCGCACAGGGGACCAACTATGGCTACACCTTC. It translates to CAGAQGTNYGYTF.

The chain links TRBV19 to TRBJ1-2, with D possibly matching TRBD1 (6 bases). The length of the CDR3 is 13 residues. Germline V lookup: CDR1 LNHDA, CDR2 SQIVND (reference sequence). Trimming left V 3 bases short and J 6 bases short, with 11 bases between. The CDR3: CASSMNGGHGYTF. The CDR3 DNA follows: TGTGCCAGTAGTATGAACGGGGGGCATGGCTACACCTTC.

V gene TRBV10-3 combines with J gene TRBJ2-3; no clear D. The CDR3 consists of 14 residues. V lost 7 bases, J lost 0 bases, and 11 bases lay in between. CDR1 is ENHRY, CDR2 SYGVKD, per germline. The DNA of the CDR3 is TGTGCCATCAAAGTTTTAGCTAGCACAGATACGCAGTATTTT. It is translated as CAIKVLASTDTQYF.

The chain recombines TRBV29-1 with TRBJ2-1, with 7 bases matching TRBD2. The CDR3 runs to 14 residues. J gave up 2 bases and V 8 bases, and 9 bases lay outside the gene matches. The V gene's germline CDR1 is SQVTM and CDR2 ANQGSEA. CDR3 protein: CSTTGTTPYNEQFF. The CDR3, as DNA: TGCAGCACAACCGGGACTACCCCCTACAATGAGCAGTTCTTC.

The rearrangement uses TRBV7-9 and TRBJ1-1, with D perhaps TRBD1 (5 bases). Germline CDR1 reads SEHNR; CDR2 reads FQNEAQ (reference sequence). The ends were cut back, 6 bases at V and 11 bases at J, with 19 bases in the middle. This CDR3 spans 13 amino acids. CDR3 residues: CASSPNGGLVAFF. In DNA, the CDR3 is TGTGCCAGCAGTCCTAACGGGGGGTTGGTCGCTTTCTTT. Complete variable domain (other parts from reference TRBV7-9 and TRBJ1-1): DTGVSQNPRHKITKRGQNVTFRCDPISEHNRLYWYRQTLGQGPEFLTYFQNEAQLEKSRLLSDRFSAERPKGSFSTLEIQRTEQGDSAMYLCASSPNGGLVAFFGQGTRLTVV.

The table lists this clone with a few counts. The gene calls are TRBV15 and TRBJ2-3, with 8 nucleotides matching TRBD1. This CDR3 has 15 residues. Germline V gene sequence: CDR1 LNHNV, CDR2 YYDKDF (reference sequence). J gave up 4 bases and V 2 bases, and 5 bases lay outside the gene matches. The CDR3 sequence: CATSRHGQGADTQYF. The CDR3 DNA reads TGTGCCACCAGCAGACACGGACAGGGAGCAGATACGCAGTATTTT.

The table lists this clone with a few counts. The CDR3 loop reads CSVTGTSQGDQFF. The CDR3 bases are TGCAGCGTTACCGGGACTAGCCAAGGGGACCAGTTCTTC. The chain couples TRBV29-1 to TRBJ2-1; 9 bases map to TRBD2. The CDR3 is 13 amino acids. V dropped 5 bases and J dropped 13; count of bases not matched to a gene: 12. Germline V gene data show CDR1 as SQVTM and CDR2 as ANQGSEA.

The chain couples TRBV7-2 to TRBJ2-3; D possibly corresponds to TRBD2 (5 bases). Trimming removed 5 bases at V and 3 bases at J, with 12 bases between. CDR1 SGHTA and CDR2 FQGNSA come from the germline V gene. The CDR3 length is 14 residues. Here the CDR3 reads CASSDLGETDTQYF. DNA of the CDR3: TGTGCCAGCAGCGATCTTGGGGAGACAGATACGCAGTATTTT.

This clone was picked up a small number of times. The J gene is TRBJ2-5, the V gene TRBV7-2; 8 bases align to TRBD1. V was clipped by 4 bases and J by 4 bases; unmatched bases: 5. From germline, CDR1 is SGHTA and CDR2 FQGNSA. The CDR3 spans 14 residues. The CDR3 DNA sequence: TGTGCCAGCAGCTCAGACAGGGGCCCAGAGACCCAGTACTTC. Protein: CASSSDRGPETQYF. Supplemented by reference TRBV7-2 and TRBJ2-5, the full variable domain reads GAGVSQSPSNKVTEKGKDVELRCDPISGHTALYWYRQSLGQGLEFLIYFQGNSAPDKSGLPSDRFSAERTGGSVSTLTIQRTQQEDSAVYLCASSSDRGPETQYFGPGTRLLVL.

This clone was observed once. This chain links TRBV28 with TRBJ2-6, with D unresolved. The V end lost 8 bases, the J end lost 0 bases, and 14 bases lay between the germline ends. The CDR3 covers 16 residues. The germline V gene has CDR1 MDHEN and CDR2 SYDVKM. The CDR3: CASADLLISGANVLTF. The CDR3 coding sequence is TGTGCCAGCGCCGACTTACTAATCTCTGGGGCCAACGTCCTGACTTTC.

This clone was seen more than once but under ten times. The chain recombines TRBV4-2 with TRBJ2-5; the match to TRBD2 covers 13 bases. Germline V CDR1 and CDR2: LGHNA, YNFKEQ. The length of the CDR3 is 18 residues. J lost 0 bases, V lost 3 bases, and 7 bases had no gene match. The chain's CDR3 is CASSHRTSGSRYQETQYF. The CDR3 region has the DNA TGTGCCAGCAGCCACAGGACTAGCGGGAGTAGGTACCAAGAGACCCAGTACTTC.

This rearrangement joins TRBV4-1 to TRBJ1-2; 7 nucleotides agree with TRBD1. The junction had 9 bases not matched to a gene; V was cut back by 5 bases and J by 6 bases. This CDR3 comprises 14 residues. Germline CDR1 reads MGHRA; CDR2 reads YSYEKL. Here the CDR3 DNA reads TGCGCCAGCAGCTCAACGACAGGGAACGATGGCTACACCTTC. Translation gives CASSSTTGNDGYTF.

This clone was counted a few times. The gene calls are TRBV30 and TRBJ2-1; D is possibly TRBD1 (7 bases). Germline CDR1 GTSNPN, CDR2 SVGIG (reference sequence). V lost 4 bases to trimming and J lost 10 bases, with 17 bases between them. The CDR3 extends over 13 amino acids. The CDR3 DNA reads as TGTGCCTGGAAGGTCCAGGGGGGCGGAGAGCAGTTCTTC. Protein: CAWKVQGGGEQFF.

The chain employs TRBV18 and TRBJ1-5; tentatively, D is TRBD1 (5 bases). V gave up 1 base and J gave up 8 bases, with 12 bases separating them. Per germline, CDR1 KGHSH and CDR2 LQKENI. The CDR3 sequence is 14 residues long. CDR3 sequence: CASSPREGLEPQHF. The CDR3 coding sequence is TGTGCCAGCTCACCACGTGAGGGACTGGAGCCCCAGCATTTT.